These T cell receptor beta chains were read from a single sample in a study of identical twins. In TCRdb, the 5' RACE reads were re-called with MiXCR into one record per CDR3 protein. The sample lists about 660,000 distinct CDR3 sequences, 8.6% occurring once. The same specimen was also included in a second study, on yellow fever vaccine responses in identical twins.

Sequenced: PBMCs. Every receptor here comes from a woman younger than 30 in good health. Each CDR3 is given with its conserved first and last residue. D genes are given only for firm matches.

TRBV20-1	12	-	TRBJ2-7	CSAARDDYEQYF
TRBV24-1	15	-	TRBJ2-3	CATSETARSTDTQYF
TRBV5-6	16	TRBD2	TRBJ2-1	CASSGSGGYSYNEQFF
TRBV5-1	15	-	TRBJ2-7	CASSLGVGASYEQYF
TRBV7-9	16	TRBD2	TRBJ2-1	CASSEIAGGRYNEQFF
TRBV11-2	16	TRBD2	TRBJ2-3	CASNLLAGGRTDTQYF
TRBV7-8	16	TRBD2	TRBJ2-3	CASSLRGGGLTDTQYF
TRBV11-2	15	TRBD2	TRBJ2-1	CASSSSGTLYNEQFF
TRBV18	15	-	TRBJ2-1	CASSPFSTDYNEQFF
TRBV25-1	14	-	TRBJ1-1	CASSEAGSNTEAFF
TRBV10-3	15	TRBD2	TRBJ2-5	CAISVSSGRGETQYF
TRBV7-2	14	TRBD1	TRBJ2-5	CASSLGRGRETQYF
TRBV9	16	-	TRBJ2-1	CASSVSGQTSGNEQFF
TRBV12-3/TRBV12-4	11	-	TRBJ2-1	CASSFSYEQFF
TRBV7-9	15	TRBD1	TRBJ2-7	CASSLAGTETYEQYF
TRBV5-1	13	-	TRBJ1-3	CASSEGTGNTIYF
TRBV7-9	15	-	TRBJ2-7	CASSLAGGSLIGQYF
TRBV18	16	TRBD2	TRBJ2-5	CASSRGSLAAQETQYF
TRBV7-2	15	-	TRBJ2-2	CASRGRGSNTGELFF
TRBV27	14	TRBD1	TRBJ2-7	CASSFDRGYLEQYF
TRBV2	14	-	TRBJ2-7	CAGTGESVSYEQYF
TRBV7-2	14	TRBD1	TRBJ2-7	CASSSQGGGYEQYF
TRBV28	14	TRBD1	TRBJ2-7	CASSAGGSSYEQYF
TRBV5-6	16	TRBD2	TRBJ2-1	CASSLARPSGKNEQFF
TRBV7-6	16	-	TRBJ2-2	CASSSEPGQNTGELFF
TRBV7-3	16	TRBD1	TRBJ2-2	CASSFYPGQGNGELFF
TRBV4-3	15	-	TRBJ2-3	CASSQEQRSTDTQYF
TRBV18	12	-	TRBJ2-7	CASSPWRYEQYF